The source of this T cell receptor beta chain is a study of T cells in localized non-small cell lung cancer. Whole-study findings and limits: Tumor trailed uninvolved adjacent lung in T cell clonality, which peaked there.

In regard to this clone: No antigen is known for it.

The protocol was immunoSEQ multiplex PCR, while the TCRdb copy is restricted to in-frame clones and leaves out a portion. Found here are approximately 30,000 clones, 70% to 90% of them singletons; the top ten hold 4% to 5%. The germline V gene encodes CDR1 MNHNY and CDR2 SVGAGI (reference sequence). The CDR3 covers 11 residues. The V gene lost 2 bases and the J gene lost 6 bases, with 5 bases spanning the gap. The source is a male donor at least 60 years old with stage III lung adenocarcinoma. The material was peripheral blood, obtained before any cancer treatment. V and J are TRBV6-6 and TRBJ2-7; unclear D gene. The CDR3 loop is CASSYGREQYF. CDR3 sequence (DNA): TGTGCCAGCAGTTACGGACGCGAGCAGTACTTC.